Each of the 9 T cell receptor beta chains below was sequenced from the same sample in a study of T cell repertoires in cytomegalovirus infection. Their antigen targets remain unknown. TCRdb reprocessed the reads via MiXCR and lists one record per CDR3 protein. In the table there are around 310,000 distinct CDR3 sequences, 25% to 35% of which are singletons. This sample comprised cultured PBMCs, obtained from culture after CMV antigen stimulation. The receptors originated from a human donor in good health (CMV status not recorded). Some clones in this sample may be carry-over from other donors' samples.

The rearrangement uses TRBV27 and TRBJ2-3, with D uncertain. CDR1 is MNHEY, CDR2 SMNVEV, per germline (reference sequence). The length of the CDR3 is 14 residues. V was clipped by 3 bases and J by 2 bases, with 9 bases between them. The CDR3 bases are TGTGCCAGCAGTTTCAGAGACAACACAGATACGCAGTATTTT. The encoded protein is CASSFRDNTDTQYF.

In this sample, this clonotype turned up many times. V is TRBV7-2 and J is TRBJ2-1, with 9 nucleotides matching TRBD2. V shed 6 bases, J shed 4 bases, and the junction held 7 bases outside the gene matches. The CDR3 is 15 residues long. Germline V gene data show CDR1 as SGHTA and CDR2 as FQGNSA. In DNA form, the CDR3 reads TGTGCCAGCAGGCACCGACTAGCGGTGTACAATGAGCAGTTCTTC. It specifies CASRHRLAVYNEQFF.

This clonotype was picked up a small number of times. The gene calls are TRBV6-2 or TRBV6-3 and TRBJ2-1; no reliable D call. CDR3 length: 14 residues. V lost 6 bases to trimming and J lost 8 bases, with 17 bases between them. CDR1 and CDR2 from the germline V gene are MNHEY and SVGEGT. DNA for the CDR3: TGTGCCAGCAGCCGAACCCTCTCTAGGCATGAGCAGTTCTTC. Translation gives CASSRTLSRHEQFF.

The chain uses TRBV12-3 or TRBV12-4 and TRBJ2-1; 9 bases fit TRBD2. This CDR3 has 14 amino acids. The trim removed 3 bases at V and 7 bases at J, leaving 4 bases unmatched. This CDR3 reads CASSFSLAGNEQFF. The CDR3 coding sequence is TGTGCCAGCAGTTTCAGCCTAGCGGGGAATGAGCAGTTCTTC.

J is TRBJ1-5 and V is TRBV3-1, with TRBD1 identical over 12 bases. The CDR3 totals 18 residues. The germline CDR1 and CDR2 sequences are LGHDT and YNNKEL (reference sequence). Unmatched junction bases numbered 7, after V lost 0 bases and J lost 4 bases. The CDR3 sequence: CASSQDRGQGAPNQPQHF. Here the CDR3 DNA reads TGTGCCAGCAGCCAAGATCGGGGACAGGGGGCTCCTAATCAGCCCCAGCATTTT.

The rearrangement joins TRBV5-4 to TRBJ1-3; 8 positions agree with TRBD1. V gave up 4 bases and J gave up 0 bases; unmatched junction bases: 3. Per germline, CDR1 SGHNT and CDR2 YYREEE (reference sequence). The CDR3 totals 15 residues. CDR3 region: CASSRDRTSGNTIYF. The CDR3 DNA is TGTGCCAGCAGCCGGGACAGGACCTCTGGAAACACCATATATTTT.

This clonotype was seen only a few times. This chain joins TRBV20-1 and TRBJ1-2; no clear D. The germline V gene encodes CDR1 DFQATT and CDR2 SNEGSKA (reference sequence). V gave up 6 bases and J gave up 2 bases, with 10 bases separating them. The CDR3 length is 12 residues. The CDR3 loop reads CSAPGRNYGYTF. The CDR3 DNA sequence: TGCAGTGCCCCGGGGAGGAACTATGGCTACACCTTC.

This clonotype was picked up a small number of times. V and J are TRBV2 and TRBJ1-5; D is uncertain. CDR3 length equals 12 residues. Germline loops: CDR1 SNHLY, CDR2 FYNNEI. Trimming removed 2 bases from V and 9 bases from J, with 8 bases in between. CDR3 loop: CASSETDRPQHF. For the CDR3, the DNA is TGTGCCAGCAGTGAAACAGACCGGCCCCAGCATTTT.

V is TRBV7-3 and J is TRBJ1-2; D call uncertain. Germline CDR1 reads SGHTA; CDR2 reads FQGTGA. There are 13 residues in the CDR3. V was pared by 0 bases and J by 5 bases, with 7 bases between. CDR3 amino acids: CASSLTGKYGYTF. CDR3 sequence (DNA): TGTGCCAGCAGCTTAACAGGGAAATATGGCTACACCTTC. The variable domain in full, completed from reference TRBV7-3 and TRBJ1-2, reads GAGVSQTPSNKVTEKGKYVELRCDPISGHTALYWYRQSLGQGPEFLIYFQGTGAADDSGLPNDRFFAVRPEGSVSTLKIQRTERGDSAVYLCASSLTGKYGYTFGSGTRLTVV.